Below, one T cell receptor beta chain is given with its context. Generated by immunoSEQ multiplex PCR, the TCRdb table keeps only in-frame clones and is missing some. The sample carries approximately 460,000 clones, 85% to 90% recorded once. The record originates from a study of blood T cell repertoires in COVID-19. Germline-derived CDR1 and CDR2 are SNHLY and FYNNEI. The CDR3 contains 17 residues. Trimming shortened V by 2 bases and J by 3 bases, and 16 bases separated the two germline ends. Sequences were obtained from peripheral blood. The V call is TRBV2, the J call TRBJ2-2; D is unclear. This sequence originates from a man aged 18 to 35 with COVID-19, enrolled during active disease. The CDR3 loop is CASSENLSSDYTGELFF. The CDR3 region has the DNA TGTGCCAGCAGTGAAAATCTAAGCTCTGACTACACCGGGGAGCTGTTTTTT. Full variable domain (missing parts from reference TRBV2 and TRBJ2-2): EPEVTQTPSHQVTQMGQEVILRCVPISNHLYFYWYRQILGQKVEFLVSFYNNEISEKSEIFDDQFSVERPDGSNFTLKIRSTKLEDSAMYFCASSENLSSDYTGELFFGEGSRLTVL.